The 11 T cell receptor beta chains given below trace back to one sample, sequenced in a study of tumor-infiltrating lymphocytes in primary liver carcinoma. Reverse transcription of approximately 500 ng total RNA with a constant-region primer produced TCR beta cDNA. Three nested multiplex PCR rounds, a slightly modified ARM-PCR, produced the libraries for TCR beta. PCR rounds one and two used TRBV1-TRBV30 forward primers with a C-beta reverse primer for around 9 cycles each. MiXCR, applied by TCRdb to the multiplex PCR reads, yields one record per CDR3 protein. The sample lists roughly 70,000 distinct CDR3 sequences, 71% occurring once. Co-extraction of RNA and DNA was performed on about 18-33 mg of unsorted bulk tissue. Sequencing was carried out using liver tumor tissue from sampling region 4. As to subset: tumor region T4, right-lateral pole. All receptors derive from a man aged 35 to 55 with primary liver carcinoma and hepatitis B virus infection.

As regards this clonotype: An end of the junction differs from the germline gene, which may be a read error. The rearrangement uses TRBV5-1 and TRBJ2-7; TRBD2 aligns across 7 bases. The germline gives CDR1 SGHRS, CDR2 YFSETQ. This CDR3 spans 13 amino acids. The CDR3 DNA sequence: TGCGCCGGCAGCTTGGGACTAATCTACGAGCAATACTTC. Encoded protein: CAGSLGLIYEQYF.

This clonotype was observed a few times. One end of the junction does not line up with germline, which may come from a read error. CDR3 nucleotide sequence: TGCGCCAGCAGTCCCATAGAGGGGAGCATTCAGCCCCAGCACTTT. The encoded protein is CASSPIEGSIQPQHF. The chain has TRBV4-1 and TRBJ1-5, with a weak D call TRBD1 (5 bases). The CDR3 contains 15 residues. CDR1 MGHRA and CDR2 YSYEKL come from the germline V gene.

As concerns this clonotype: Because it lacks the conserved phenylalanine or tryptophan at the end, this CDR3 is likely a read error. The DNA is omitted, as the CDR3 cannot be located on it reliably, and the CDR3 follows TCRdb's listing. The chain links TRBV29-1 to TRBJ2-5; the D call of TRBD1 is as the table states it, not checked on the DNA. The length of the CDR3 is 13 amino acids, counting both ends. CDR1 and CDR2 (germline): SQVTM, ANQGSEA. CDR3 loop: CSGLTQGMETQCL.

As concerns this clonotype: The conserved final phenylalanine or tryptophan is absent from the CDR3, which likely points to a read error. This chain links TRBV14 with TRBJ1-2; possible D gene TRBD1, 5 bases. Deletions cut 4 bases from V and 3 bases from J, with 15 bases between. CDR3 length: 15 residues. Germline V gene sequence: CDR1 SGHDN, CDR2 FVKESK. CDR3 DNA sequence: TGTGCCAGCAGCCCCGGTGTATGGGACTACTATGGCTACACCGTC. Amino acid sequence: CASSPGVWDYYGYTV.

This chain joins TRBV5-4 and TRBJ2-7; the D is unclear. Trimming cost V 3 bases and J 0 bases, with 16 bases left between them. The CDR3 extends over 16 amino acids. Germline V gene sequence: CDR1 SGHNT, CDR2 YYREEE (reference sequence). In DNA form, the CDR3 reads TGTGCCAGCAGCTCGTTTACGGATCCCGACTCCTACGAGCAGTACTTC. It specifies CASSSFTDPDSYEQYF.

About this clonotype itself: At one end, the junction sequence differs from germline, possibly due to a read error. The genes are TRBV6-1 and TRBJ2-5, with 7 bases lining up with TRBD1. The CDR3 consists of 15 residues. Germline lookup yields CDR1 MNHNS and CDR2 SASEGT. CDR3 in DNA: TGTGCCAGTAGTGAAGTAAAGACAGGGAGAGATATCCAGTACTTC. Translated, it gives CASSEVKTGRDIQYF.

By share, this clonotype ranks as medium-sized (0.01 to 0.1%). The chain has TRBV4-2 and TRBJ2-1, with D possibly being TRBD1 (6 bases). This CDR3 region has 15 residues. V shed 0 bases and J shed 3 bases, with 9 bases lying between them. Germline V gene sequence: CDR1 LGHNA, CDR2 YNFKEQ. CDR3 protein: CASSQEDSSYNEQFF. CDR3 nucleotide sequence: TGTGCCAGCAGCCAAGAGGACAGTAGCTACAATGAGCAGTTCTTC.

Turning to this clonotype: A much larger clonotype is one base distant, so this may be a read error. The chain carries TRBV5-6 and TRBJ1-2; D ambiguous. The CDR3 consists of 13 residues. With 1 base removed from V and 2 bases from J, the gap between germline ends came to 6 bases. Per the germline V gene, CDR1 is SGHDT and CDR2 is YYEEEE. The CDR3 protein is CASSLTTNYGYTF. As DNA, the CDR3 is TGTGCCAGCAGCTTGACAACAAACTATGGCTACACCTTC.

As for this clonotype: Germline and junction disagree at one end, which may indicate a read error. V and J are TRBV6-6 and TRBJ2-7; 9 nucleotides align to TRBD2. Germline values: CDR1 MNHNY, CDR2 SVGAGI (reference sequence). The CDR3 spans 15 residues. The DNA of the CDR3 is TGTGCCAGCTGTTCTAGCGGGGAGATCTCCTACGAGCAGTATTTC. Translating gives CASCSSGEISYEQYF.

Turning to this clonotype: This sequence may be a read error, since a much larger clone differs from it by one base. Given the absence of the conserved phenylalanine or tryptophan at the CDR3 end, a read error is likely. The V call is TRBV28, the J call TRBJ2-5; 7 nucleotides line up with TRBD2. V was clipped by 6 bases and J by 6 bases; unmatched bases: 13. Per the germline V gene, CDR1 is MDHEN and CDR2 is SYDVKM. CDR3 length equals 15 residues. The CDR3 loop is CASSRRGGSGKTQYL. In nucleotides, the CDR3 is TGTGCCAGCAGCCGGCGGGGCGGGAGTGGGAAGACCCAGTACCTC.

For this clonotype: One end of the junction does not line up with germline, which may come from a read error. The chain links TRBV6-1 to TRBJ2-6; D is possibly TRBD1 or TRBD2 (5 bases each). From germline, CDR1 is MNHNS and CDR2 SASEGT. The CDR3 totals 16 residues. CDR3 amino acids: CASSDRRGSRANILTF. CDR3 DNA sequence: TGTGCTAGCAGTGACAGACGGGGTTCTAGGGCCAACATCCTGACTTTC.